This entry lists 23 T cell receptor beta chains sequenced from one sample in a study of T cell responses to AZD1222 COVID-19 vaccine. The repertoire was sequenced with immunoSEQ multiplex PCR; TCRdb's copy has only in-frame clones and lacks some. The data show over 100,000 clones, around nine tenths seen once. Source: peripheral blood, taken on day 0 of AZD1222 vaccination. The receptors shown here come from an adult in good health.

The chain employs TRBV14 and TRBJ1-2, with 11 bases lining up with TRBD1. The ends lost 4 bases at V and 3 bases at J; junction bases unmatched: 10. Per germline, CDR1 SGHDN and CDR2 FVKESK. The CDR3 is 17 residues long. CDR3 protein: CASSRNGQGASYYGYTF. CDR3 nucleotides: TGTGCCAGCAGCCGCAACGGACAGGGGGCTTCCTACTATGGCTACACCTTC.

The chain employs TRBV4-1 and TRBJ2-1; the D call may be TRBD1 or TRBD2 (5 bases each). Trimming removed 0 bases at V and 8 bases at J, with 14 bases between. The CDR3 spans 15 residues. Germline V gene sequence: CDR1 MGHRA, CDR2 YSYEKL. As DNA, the CDR3 is TGCGCCAGCAGCCAAGAGGGGGACCCGCAGGATGAGCAGTTCTTC. Residues: CASSQEGDPQDEQFF.

This clone was observed once. The V gene is TRBV9, the J gene TRBJ1-2, with D unresolved. V shed 0 bases and J shed 5 bases, with 20 bases lying between them. Germline V lookup: CDR1 SGDLS, CDR2 YYNGEE. This CDR3 is built from 17 residues. In nucleotides, the CDR3 is TGTGCCAGCAGCGTAGACCCTGAGGTGGGTACTGGATATGGCTACACCTTC. Its translation: CASSVDPEVGTGYGYTF. Full variable domain (rest looked up from reference TRBV9 and TRBJ1-2): DSGVTQTPKHLITATGQRVTLRCSPRSGDLSVYWYQQSLDQGLQFLIQYYNGEERAKGNILERFSAQQFPDLHSELNLSSLELGDSALYFCASSVDPEVGTGYGYTFGSGTRLTVV.

This clone appeared a few times. The chain links TRBV28 to TRBJ2-2; the D is unclear. The length of the CDR3 is 15 residues. CDR1 and CDR2 (germline): MDHEN, SYDVKM. Trimming cost V 2 bases and J 2 bases, with 9 bases left between them. The CDR3 DNA sequence: TGTGCCAGCAGTTTACATAGTGACAACACCGGGGAGCTGTTTTTT. Its protein product is CASSLHSDNTGELFF.

V is TRBV3-1 (or the pseudogene TRBV3-2) and J is TRBJ1-6; the D gene is possibly TRBD1 (5 bases). The CDR3 has 17 residues. The V and J ends lost 0 bases and 0 bases respectively, with 9 bases between them. Germline CDR1 and CDR2: LGHDT and YNNKEL (reference sequence). The CDR3 here is CASSQEYRSSYNSPLHF. The DNA for the CDR3 is TGTGCCAGCAGCCAAGAGTACAGGAGCTCCTATAATTCACCCCTCCACTTT.

The J gene is TRBJ2-3, the V gene TRBV6-5; TRBD2 might be the D (5 bases). Germline CDR1 MNHEY, CDR2 SVGAGI. This CDR3 comprises 15 residues. Trimming pared 3 bases from V and 2 bases from J, leaving 12 bases between. The chain's CDR3 is CASSYERNYTDTQYF. DNA of the CDR3: TGTGCCAGCAGTTATGAGCGGAACTACACAGATACGCAGTATTTT.

V gene TRBV5-4 combines with J gene TRBJ1-1; TRBD1 agrees at 8 bases. Germline trimming cut 0 bases from V and 3 bases from J; bases unmatched to any gene: 10. CDR3 size: 17 residues. CDR1 and CDR2 (germline): SGHNT, YYREEE (reference sequence). DNA of the CDR3: TGTGCCAGCAGCTTGGGACAGGGGAGGTGGGTGGACACTGAAGCTTTCTTT. Translated, it gives CASSLGQGRWVDTEAFF.

The chain recombines TRBV5-1 with TRBJ2-3, with D unclear. Trimming stripped 4 bases from V and 0 bases from J, with 12 bases between. The CDR3 has 15 amino acids. Germline V CDR1 and CDR2: SGHRS, YFSETQ. In nucleotides, the CDR3 is TGCGCCAGCAGCCCCACACCGTCTAGCACAGATACGCAGTATTTT. It is translated as CASSPTPSSTDTQYF.

This rearrangement joins TRBV6-1 to TRBJ1-6, with D hard to call. V lost 0 bases and J 0 bases, leaving 9 bases between the germline ends. Per the germline V gene, CDR1 is MNHNS and CDR2 is SASEGT. The CDR3 length is 17 residues. Here the CDR3 DNA reads TGTGCCAGCAGTGAAGCGCTGGGCGGCTCCTATAATTCACCCCTCCACTTT. This codes for CASSEALGGSYNSPLHF.

The chain carries TRBV7-9 and TRBJ1-5, with TRBD1 identical over 8 bases. The V gene end was trimmed by 5 bases and the J gene end by 5 bases; junction bases not matched to a gene: 8. CDR1 is SEHNR, CDR2 FQNEAQ, per germline (reference sequence). The CDR3 has 15 residues. The CDR3 DNA reads as TGTGCCAGCAGCATCGGACAGGGTGATCATCAGCCCCAGCATTTT. Translation: CASSIGQGDHQPQHF.

The rearrangement links TRBV24-1 to TRBJ1-2; the D gene is possibly TRBD1 (6 bases). This CDR3 is 14 amino acids long. CDR1 is KGHDR and CDR2 is SFDVKD in the germline V gene. V lost 3 bases to trimming and J lost 8 bases, with 15 bases between them. CDR3 sequence (DNA): TGTGCCACCAGTGATGAGTCAGGGGTGACAGGCTACACCTTC. Its translation: CATSDESGVTGYTF.

The gene calls are TRBV6-2 or TRBV6-3 and TRBJ2-2; D remains ambiguous. Germline lookup yields CDR1 MNHEY and CDR2 SVGEGT. The CDR3 extends over 14 amino acids. The V and J ends lost 6 bases and 5 bases respectively, with 13 bases between them. In DNA, the CDR3 is TGTGCCAGCAGCCCCTTTATGGGAACCGGGGAGCTGTTTTTT. Translated: CASSPFMGTGELFF.

This chain connects TRBV30 to TRBJ2-3; TRBD2 might be the D (5 bases). CDR1 GTSNPN and CDR2 SVGIG come from the germline V gene (reference sequence). The length of the CDR3 is 16 residues. The V end lost 0 bases, the J end lost 1 base, and 14 bases lay between the germline ends. The CDR3 region is CAWSVWAGGRTDTQYF. Here the CDR3 DNA reads TGTGCCTGGAGTGTATGGGCCGGCGGGCGCACAGATACGCAGTATTTT.

CDR3 DNA: TGTGCCAGCAGAAGACAGGGATGGGACAATGAGCAGTTCTTC. Protein sequence: CASRRQGWDNEQFF. This chain links TRBV2 with TRBJ2-1, with TRBD1 identical over 7 bases. Germline V gene lookup returns CDR1 SNHLY and CDR2 FYNNEI. With 6 bases clipped from V and 5 bases from J, the junction kept 7 bases outside the gene matches. This CDR3 region has 14 residues.

This clone was detected only once. V gene TRBV4-1 combines with J gene TRBJ1-4; a weak D match, TRBD1 (6 bases). The CDR3 contains 13 residues. The germline gives CDR1 MGHRA, CDR2 YSYEKL. Trimming removed 1 base at V and 17 bases at J, with 17 bases between. CDR3 DNA sequence: TGCGCCAGCAGCCAAGCGGGTTTGGGGGGCCTATTTTTT. This sequence encodes CASSQAGLGGLFF.

This chain connects TRBV18 to TRBJ2-3; weak D call: TRBD2 (5 bases). From germline, CDR1 is KGHSH and CDR2 LQKENI. V was cut by 8 bases and J by 3 bases, with 18 bases left in between. This CDR3 spans 15 amino acids. For the CDR3, the DNA is TGTGCCAGCACGCCCCGGGGAGTAAGGACAGATACGCAGTATTTT. It translates to CASTPRGVRTDTQYF.

This rearrangement joins TRBV4-3 to TRBJ1-6; TRBD1 matches at 8 bases. This CDR3 contains 16 residues. The V segment lost 0 bases and the J segment 9 bases; nucleotides outside the gene matches: 7. Germline V CDR1 and CDR2: LGHNA, YSLEER. CDR3 sequence reads: CASSQDPTGVTSPLHF. CDR3 DNA: TGCGCCAGCAGCCAAGATCCGACAGGGGTTACTTCACCCCTCCACTTT.

The V call is TRBV4-3, the J call TRBJ1-2; TRBD1 agrees at 8 bases. Germline V lookup: CDR1 LGHNA, CDR2 YSLEER. J was trimmed by 8 bases and V by 1 base; bases with no gene match: 3. This CDR3 has 13 residues. CDR3 sequence (DNA): TGCGCCAGCAGCCAAGCAGGGGGCTGGGGCTACACCTTC. It specifies CASSQAGGWGYTF.

The chain employs TRBV7-6 and TRBJ1-1; no clear D gene. The CDR3 is 16 residues long. The V gene lost 5 bases and the J gene lost 6 bases, with 22 bases spanning the gap. The V gene's germline CDR1 is SGHVS and CDR2 FNYEAQ. This CDR3 is CASSQRPVGGNAEAFF. The CDR3 coding sequence is TGTGCCAGCAGCCAAAGGCCCGTCGGAGGGAATGCTGAAGCTTTCTTT.

V usage is TRBV4-2 and J usage is TRBJ1-2; TRBD1 is a possible D gene (5 bases). Looked up from germline, CDR1 is LGHNA and CDR2 is YNFKEQ. This CDR3 region has 15 residues. Trimming removed 4 bases from V and 6 bases from J, with 18 bases in between. The CDR3: CASSPQGRTSDGYTF. In DNA, the CDR3 is TGTGCCAGCAGCCCCCAGGGCCGGACGTCTGATGGCTACACCTTC.

This chain joins TRBV7-9 and TRBJ1-1; D uncertain. The CDR3 runs to 12 residues. The V and J ends lost 2 bases and 6 bases respectively, with 7 bases between them. Germline values: CDR1 SEHNR, CDR2 FQNEAQ (reference sequence). CDR3 amino acids: CASSLSLPEAFF. CDR3 nucleotide sequence: TGTGCCAGCAGCTTATCCTTGCCTGAAGCTTTCTTT.

The chain uses TRBV3-1 (or the pseudogene TRBV3-2) and TRBJ1-5; D is perhaps TRBD1 (5 bases). Germline values: CDR1 LGHDT, CDR2 YNNKEL (reference sequence). Trimming stripped 4 bases from V and 9 bases from J, with 16 bases between. The CDR3 is 14 residues long. The CDR3 protein is CASSPRDAGRPQHF. CDR3 coding DNA: TGTGCCAGCAGCCCTCGGGACGCAGGGAGGCCCCAGCATTTT.

The rearrangement links TRBV3-1 (or the pseudogene TRBV3-2) to TRBJ1-2; perhaps TRBD1 as D (5 bases). This CDR3 spans 14 amino acids. Trimming took off 2 bases at V and 1 base at J, with 8 bases between the two ends. Germline CDR1 LGHDT, CDR2 YNNKEL (reference sequence). The DNA of the CDR3 is TGTGCCAGCAGCCAACAGGGAGGTAACTATGGCTACACCTTC. This sequence encodes CASSQQGGNYGYTF.